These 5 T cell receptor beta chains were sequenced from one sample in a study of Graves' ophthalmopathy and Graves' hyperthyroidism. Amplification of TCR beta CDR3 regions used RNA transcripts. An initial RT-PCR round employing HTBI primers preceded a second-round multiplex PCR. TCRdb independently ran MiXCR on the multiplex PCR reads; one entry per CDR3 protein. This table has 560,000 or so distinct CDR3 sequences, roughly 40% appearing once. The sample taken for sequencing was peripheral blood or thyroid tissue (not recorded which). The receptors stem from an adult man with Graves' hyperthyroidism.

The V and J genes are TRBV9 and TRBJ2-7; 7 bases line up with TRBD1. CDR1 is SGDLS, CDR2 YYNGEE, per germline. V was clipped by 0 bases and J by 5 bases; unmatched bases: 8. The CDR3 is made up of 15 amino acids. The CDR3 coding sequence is TGTGCCAGCAGCGTAGAAGGGGGCCTAAATAACGAGCAGTACTTC. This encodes CASSVEGGLNNEQYF. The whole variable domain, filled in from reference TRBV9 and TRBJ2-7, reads DSGVTQTPKHLITATGQRVTLRCSPRSGDLSVYWYQQSLDQGLQFLIQYYNGEERAKGNILERFSAQQFPDLHSELNLSSLELGDSALYFCASSVEGGLNNEQYFGPGTRLTVT.

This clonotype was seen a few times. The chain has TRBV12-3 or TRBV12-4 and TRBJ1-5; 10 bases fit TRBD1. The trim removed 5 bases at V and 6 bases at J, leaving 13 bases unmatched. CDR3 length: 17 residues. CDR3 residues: CASSTLRDRGLGQPQHF. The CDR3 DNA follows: TGTGCCAGCAGTACCCTCCGGGACAGGGGATTAGGTCAGCCCCAGCATTTT.

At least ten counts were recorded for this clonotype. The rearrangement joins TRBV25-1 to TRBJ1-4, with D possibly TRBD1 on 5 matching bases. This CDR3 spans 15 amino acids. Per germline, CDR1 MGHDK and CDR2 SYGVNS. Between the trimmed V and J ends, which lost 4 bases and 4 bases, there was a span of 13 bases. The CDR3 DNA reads TGTGCCAGCAGTGCAGAGACAGCTAATAATGAAAAACTGTTTTTT. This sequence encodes CASSAETANNEKLFF.

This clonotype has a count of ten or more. CDR3 bases: TGTGCCAGCAGTTTAGTTGAGGGGGCCTCCTACGAGCAGTACTTC. Amino acid sequence: CASSLVEGASYEQYF. The rearrangement joins TRBV12-3 or TRBV12-4 to TRBJ2-7, with TRBD1 identical over 7 bases. The trim removed 1 base at V and 0 bases at J, leaving 3 bases unmatched. CDR3 size: 15 residues.

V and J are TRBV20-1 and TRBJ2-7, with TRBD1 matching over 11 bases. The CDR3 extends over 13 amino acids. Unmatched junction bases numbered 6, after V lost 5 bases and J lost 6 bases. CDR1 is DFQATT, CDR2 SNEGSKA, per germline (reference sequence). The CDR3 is CSAFGQGASEQYF. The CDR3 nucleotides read TGCAGTGCTTTCGGACAGGGGGCTTCCGAGCAGTACTTC.